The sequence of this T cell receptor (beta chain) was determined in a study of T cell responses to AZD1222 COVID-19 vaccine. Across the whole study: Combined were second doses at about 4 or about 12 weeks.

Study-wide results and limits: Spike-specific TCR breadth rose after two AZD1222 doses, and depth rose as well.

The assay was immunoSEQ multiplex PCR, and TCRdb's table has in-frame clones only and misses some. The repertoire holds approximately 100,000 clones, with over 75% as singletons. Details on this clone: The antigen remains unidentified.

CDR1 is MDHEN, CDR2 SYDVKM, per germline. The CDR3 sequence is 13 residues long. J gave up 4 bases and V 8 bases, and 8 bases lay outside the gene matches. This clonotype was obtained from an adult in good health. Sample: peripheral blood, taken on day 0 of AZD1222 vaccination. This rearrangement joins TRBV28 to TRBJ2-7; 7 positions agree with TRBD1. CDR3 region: CASPTGTEYEQYF. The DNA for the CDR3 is TGTGCCAGCCCAACCGGGACAGAATACGAGCAGTACTTC.